This T cell receptor (beta chain) was sequenced in a study of blood T cell repertoires in COVID-19. Whole-study context: COVID-19 samples from acute and convalescent phases originated in the United States, Italy and Spain. Sources were T cells, B-cell-depleted T cells, or PBMCs; the material itself was cDNA or gDNA.

As handled by the study authors: How many nucleated cells were present was estimated from reference gene primer amplification. TCRdb's table, derived via immunoSEQ multiplex PCR, lists solely in-frame clones and lacks some. The V and J calls and clone size were taken over from that table, and D and trimming were inferred from the DNA. The table has 90,000 to 120,000 clones, around four fifths seen once. Germline values: CDR1 SGHRS, CDR2 YFSETQ. This CDR3 has 14 amino acids. Trimming left V 3 bases short and J 4 bases short, with 12 bases between. The chain links TRBV5-1 to TRBJ2-3; perhaps TRBD2 as D (6 bases). The sample taken for sequencing was peripheral blood. This sequence originates from a man in his 60s with acute or convalescent COVID-19. The CDR3 loop is CASSSGGAADTQYF. CDR3 bases: TGCGCCAGCAGCTCTGGCGGGGCGGCAGATACGCAGTATTTT. Supplemented by reference TRBV5-1 and TRBJ2-3, the full variable domain reads KAGVTQTPRYLIKTRGQQVTLSCSPISGHRSVSWYQQTPGQGLQFLFEYFSETQRNKGNFPGRFSGRQFSNSRSEMNVSTLELGDSALYLCASSSGGAADTQYFGPGTRLTVL.